Listed here is a single TCR beta chain. Antigen: not known. This entry is derived from a study of OX40 agonist ivuxolimab in advanced cancers. General study findings and limits: The authors also found low normalized T-cell clonal expansion in some nonresponders. At 0.1 to 3.0 mg/kg, clonal expansion of CD4+ and CD8+ blood T cells had occurred by week 6. Those patients achieving a partial response at 0.1-3.0 mg/kg showed among the lowest clonal expansion.

The repertoire was sequenced with immunoSEQ multiplex PCR; TCRdb's copy has only in-frame clones and lacks some. Among roughly 48,000 clones listed, nearly 85% were seen once. Autoimmune disease history or systemic immunosuppression was exclusionary. Per germline, CDR1 ENHRY and CDR2 SYGVKD. After removal of 9 bases from V and 0 bases from J, the junction contained 2 bases not matched to a gene. The CDR3 totals 12 residues. The origin of this receptor is an adult with an advanced solid tumor such as melanoma, head and neck, liver or kidney cancer. The starting material was CD4+ or CD8+ T cells sorted from blood, obtained in a trial of the OX40 agonist ivuxolimab. The chain is built from TRBV10-3 and TRBJ2-7; 7 positions match TRBD1. CDR3 region: CAIRDSSYEQYF. DNA of the CDR3: TGTGCCATTCGGGACAGCTCCTACGAGCAGTACTTC.